The clone carrying this T cell receptor beta chain was seen repeatedly, ten times or more. The antigen remains unidentified. This record comes from a study of naive and memory T cell subsets. Study-level points and caveats: Activation and differentiation may alter RNA-based TCR counts. Possibly reflecting memory cells re-expressing CD45RA, a few larger clonotypes occurred in naive repertoires, especially CD8.

Germline V lookup: CDR1 MDHEN, CDR2 SYDVKM. This CDR3 contains 16 residues. The V gene lost 6 bases and the J gene lost 5 bases, with 22 bases spanning the gap. Both TRBC1 and TRBC2 were covered by a beta constant-region primer of two equimolar oligonucleotides. Ligated cDNA was amplified by four rounds of PCR with nested alpha and beta constant-region primers and SP2. Ligation attached a single-stranded oligonucleotide with a 12-nucleotide UMI and the SP2 primer to the cDNA 3' end. MiXCR, applied by TCRdb to the UMI-ligation and nested PCR reads, yields one record per CDR3 protein. The data show more than 95,000 distinct CDR3 sequences, about 15% seen once.

Specimen: naive CD8+ T cells from blood. This chain uses TRBV28 with TRBJ2-5; perhaps TRBD1 as D (6 bases). The receptor comes from a human donor in good health. In DNA, the CDR3 is TGTGCCAGCAGACCCCTCGTGGCAGGGGCTCAGGAGACCCAGTACTTC. Encoded protein: CASRPLVAGAQETQYF.